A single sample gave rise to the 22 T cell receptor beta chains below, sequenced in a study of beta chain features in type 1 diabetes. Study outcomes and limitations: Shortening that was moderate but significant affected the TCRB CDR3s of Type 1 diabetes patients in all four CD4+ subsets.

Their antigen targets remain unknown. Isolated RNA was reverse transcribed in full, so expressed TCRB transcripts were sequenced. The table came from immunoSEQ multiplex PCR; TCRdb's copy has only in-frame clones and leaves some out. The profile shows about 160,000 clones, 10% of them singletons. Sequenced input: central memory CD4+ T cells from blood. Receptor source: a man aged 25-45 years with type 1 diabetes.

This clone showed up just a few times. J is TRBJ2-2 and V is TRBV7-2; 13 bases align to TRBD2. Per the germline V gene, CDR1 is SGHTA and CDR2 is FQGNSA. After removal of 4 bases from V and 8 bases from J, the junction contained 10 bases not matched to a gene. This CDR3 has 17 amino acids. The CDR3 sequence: CASSSTRTSGSRGELFF. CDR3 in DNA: TGTGCCAGCAGCTCAACAAGGACTAGCGGGAGTCGGGGGGAGCTGTTTTTT.

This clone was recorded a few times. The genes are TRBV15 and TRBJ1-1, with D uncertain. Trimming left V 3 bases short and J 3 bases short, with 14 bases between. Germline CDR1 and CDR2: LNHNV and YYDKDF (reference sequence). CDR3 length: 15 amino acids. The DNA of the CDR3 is TGTGCCACCAGCAGGGGTGGCGCCGGGGACACTGAAGCTTTCTTT. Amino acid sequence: CATSRGGAGDTEAFF.

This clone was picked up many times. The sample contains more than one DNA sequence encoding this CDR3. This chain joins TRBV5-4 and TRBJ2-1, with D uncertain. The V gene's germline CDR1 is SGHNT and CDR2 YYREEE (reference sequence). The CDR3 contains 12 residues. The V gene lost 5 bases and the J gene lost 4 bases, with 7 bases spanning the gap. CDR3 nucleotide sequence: TGTGCCAGCAGTCTCGTTTACAATGAGCAGTTCTTC. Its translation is CASSLVYNEQFF.

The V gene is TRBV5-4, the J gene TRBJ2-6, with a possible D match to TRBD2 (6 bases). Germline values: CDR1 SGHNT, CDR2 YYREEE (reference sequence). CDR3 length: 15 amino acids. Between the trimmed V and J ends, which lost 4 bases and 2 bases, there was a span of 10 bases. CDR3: CASSLGGTGANVLTF. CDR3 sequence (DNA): TGTGCCAGCAGCCTGGGAGGAACTGGGGCCAACGTCCTGACTTTC.

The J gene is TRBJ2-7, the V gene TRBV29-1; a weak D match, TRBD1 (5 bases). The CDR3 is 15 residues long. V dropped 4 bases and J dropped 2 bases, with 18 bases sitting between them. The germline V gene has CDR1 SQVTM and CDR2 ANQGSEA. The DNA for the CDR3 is TGCAGCGTTGCGCCCCAAGCCGACAGTGCCTACGAGCAGTACTTC. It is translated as CSVAPQADSAYEQYF.

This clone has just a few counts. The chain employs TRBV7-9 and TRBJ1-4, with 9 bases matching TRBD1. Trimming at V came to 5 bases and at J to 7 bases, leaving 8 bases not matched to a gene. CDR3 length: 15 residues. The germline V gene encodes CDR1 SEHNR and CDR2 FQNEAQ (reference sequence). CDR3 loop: CASSPGDREAEKLFF. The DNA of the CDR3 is TGTGCCAGCAGCCCGGGGGACAGGGAAGCTGAAAAACTGTTTTTT.

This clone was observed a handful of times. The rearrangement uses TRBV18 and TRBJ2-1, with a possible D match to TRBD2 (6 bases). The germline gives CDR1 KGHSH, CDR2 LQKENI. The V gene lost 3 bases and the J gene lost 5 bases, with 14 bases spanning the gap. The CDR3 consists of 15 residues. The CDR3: CASSPTGGADNEQFF. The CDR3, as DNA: TGTGCCAGCTCACCTACCGGCGGGGCAGACAATGAGCAGTTCTTC.

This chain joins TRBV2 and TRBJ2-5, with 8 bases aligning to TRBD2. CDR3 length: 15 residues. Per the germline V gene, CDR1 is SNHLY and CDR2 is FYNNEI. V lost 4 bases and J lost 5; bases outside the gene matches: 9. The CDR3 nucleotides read TGTGCCAGCAGTGGTAGGAGCGGGAGTATGGAGACCCAGTACTTC. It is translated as CASSGRSGSMETQYF.

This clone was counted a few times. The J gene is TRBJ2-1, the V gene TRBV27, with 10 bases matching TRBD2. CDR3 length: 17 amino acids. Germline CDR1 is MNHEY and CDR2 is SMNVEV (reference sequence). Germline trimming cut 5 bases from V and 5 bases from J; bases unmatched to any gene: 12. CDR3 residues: CASSPSSGSFEHNEQFF. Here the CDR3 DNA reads TGTGCCAGCAGTCCATCTAGCGGGAGCTTCGAACACAATGAGCAGTTCTTC.

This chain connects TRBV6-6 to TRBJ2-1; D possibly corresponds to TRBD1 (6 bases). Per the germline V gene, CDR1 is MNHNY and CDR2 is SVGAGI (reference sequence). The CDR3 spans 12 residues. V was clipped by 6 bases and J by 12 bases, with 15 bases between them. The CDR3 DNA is TGTGCCAGCAGCCCCCAACAGGGCCGGCAGTTCTTC. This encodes CASSPQQGRQFF.

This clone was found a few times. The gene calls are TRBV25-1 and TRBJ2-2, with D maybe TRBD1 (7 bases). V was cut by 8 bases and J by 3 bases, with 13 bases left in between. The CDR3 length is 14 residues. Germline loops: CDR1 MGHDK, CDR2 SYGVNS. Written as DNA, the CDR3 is TGTGCCAGCTCTACAGGGGAGGACACCGGGGAGCTGTTTTTT. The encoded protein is CASSTGEDTGELFF. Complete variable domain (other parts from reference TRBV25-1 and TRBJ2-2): EADIYQTPRYLVIGTGKKITLECSQTMGHDKMYWYQQDPGMELHLIHYSYGVNSTEKGDLSSESTVSRIRTEHFPLTLESARPSHTSQYLCASSTGEDTGELFFGEGSRLTVL.

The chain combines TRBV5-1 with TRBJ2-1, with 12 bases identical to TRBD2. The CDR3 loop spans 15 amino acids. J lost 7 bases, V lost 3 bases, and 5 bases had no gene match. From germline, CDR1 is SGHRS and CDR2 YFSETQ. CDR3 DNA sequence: TGCGCCAGCAGCTCCACTAGCGGGAGGTCGAATGAGCAGTTCTTC. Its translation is CASSSTSGRSNEQFF.

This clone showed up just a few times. The CDR3, as DNA: TGTGCCAGCAGTGAGGCAGGAAGGGGCTGGGTAGATACGCAGTATTTT. This codes for CASSEAGRGWVDTQYF. The chain combines TRBV25-1 with TRBJ2-3, with TRBD1 as a possible D gene (5 bases). CDR1 MGHDK and CDR2 SYGVNS come from the germline V gene. With 3 bases removed from V and 5 bases from J, the gap between germline ends came to 18 bases. The CDR3 loop spans 16 amino acids.

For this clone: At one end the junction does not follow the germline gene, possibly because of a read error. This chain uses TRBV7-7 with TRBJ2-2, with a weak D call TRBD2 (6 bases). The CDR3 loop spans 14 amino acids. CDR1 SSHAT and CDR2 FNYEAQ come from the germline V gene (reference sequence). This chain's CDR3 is CASSLAGSTGELFF. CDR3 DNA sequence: TGTGCTAGCAGCTTAGCCGGGAGCACCGGGGAGCTGTTTTTT.

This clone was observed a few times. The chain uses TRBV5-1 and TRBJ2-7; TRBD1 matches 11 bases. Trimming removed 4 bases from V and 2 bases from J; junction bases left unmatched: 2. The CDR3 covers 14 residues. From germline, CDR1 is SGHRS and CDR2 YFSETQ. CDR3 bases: TGCGCCAGCAGCAAGGGACAGGGGGCCTACGAGCAGTACTTC. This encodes CASSKGQGAYEQYF.

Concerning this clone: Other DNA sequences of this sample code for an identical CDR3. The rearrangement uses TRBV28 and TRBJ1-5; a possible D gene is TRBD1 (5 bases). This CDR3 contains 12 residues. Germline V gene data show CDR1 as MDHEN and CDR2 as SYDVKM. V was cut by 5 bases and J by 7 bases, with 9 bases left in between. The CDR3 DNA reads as TGTGCCAGCAGTCTAAGGGGACAGCCCCAGCATTTT. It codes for CASSLRGQPQHF.

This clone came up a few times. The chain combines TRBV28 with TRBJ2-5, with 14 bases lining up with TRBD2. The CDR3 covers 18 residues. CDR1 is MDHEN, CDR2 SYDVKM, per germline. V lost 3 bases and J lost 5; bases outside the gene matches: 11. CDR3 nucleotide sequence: TGTGCCAGCAGTTTTTCGGGGACTAGCGGGAGTTTGTGGGAGACCCAGTACTTC. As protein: CASSFSGTSGSLWETQYF.

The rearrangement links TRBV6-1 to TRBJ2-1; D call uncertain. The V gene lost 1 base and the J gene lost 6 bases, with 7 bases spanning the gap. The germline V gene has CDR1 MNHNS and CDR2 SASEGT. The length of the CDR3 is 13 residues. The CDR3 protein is CASSEGGFNEQFF. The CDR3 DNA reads TGTGCCAGCAGTGAAGGCGGATTCAATGAGCAGTTCTTC.

In nucleotides, the CDR3 is TGTGCCAGCAGTTTGGGGGCAAGGGAGACCCAGTACTTC. Protein product: CASSLGARETQYF. V usage is TRBV28 and J usage is TRBJ2-5; tentatively, D is TRBD1 (6 bases). With 3 bases removed from V and 5 bases from J, the gap between germline ends came to 10 bases. The germline V gene has CDR1 MDHEN and CDR2 SYDVKM. The CDR3 length is 13 residues.

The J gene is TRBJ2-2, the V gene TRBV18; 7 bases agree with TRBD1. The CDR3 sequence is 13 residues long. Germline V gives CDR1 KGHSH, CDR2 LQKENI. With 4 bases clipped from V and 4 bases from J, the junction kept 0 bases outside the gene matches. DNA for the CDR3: TGTGCCAGCTCACGACAGGGCACCGGGGAGCTGTTTTTT. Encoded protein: CASSRQGTGELFF.

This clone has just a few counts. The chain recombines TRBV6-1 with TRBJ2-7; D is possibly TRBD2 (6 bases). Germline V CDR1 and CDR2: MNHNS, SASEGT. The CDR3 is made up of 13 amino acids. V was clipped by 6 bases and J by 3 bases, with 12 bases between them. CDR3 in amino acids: CASRVGGSYEQYF. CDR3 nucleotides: TGTGCCAGCAGGGTGGGAGGAAGCTACGAGCAGTACTTC.

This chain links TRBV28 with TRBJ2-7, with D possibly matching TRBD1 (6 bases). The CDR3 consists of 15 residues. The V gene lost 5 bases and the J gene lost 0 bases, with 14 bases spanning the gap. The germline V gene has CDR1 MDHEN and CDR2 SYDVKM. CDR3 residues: CASSPPGTHSYEQYF. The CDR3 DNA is TGTGCCAGCAGTCCTCCCGGGACACACTCCTACGAGCAGTACTTC.